One and the same sample provided the 21 T cell receptor beta chains below, sequenced in a study of cytomegalovirus exposure and HLA in healthy donors. PCR employed 60 Vbeta and 13 Jbeta primers. Assay: immunoSEQ multiplex PCR; the TCRdb copy retains only in-frame clones and omits some. The sample yields around 230,000 clones, 70% to 90% seen once. The sequenced material came from PBMCs. The receptors stem from a girl aged 2 to 10 in good health and CMV-seronegative.

Here the CDR3 reads CASSWGSGRGEQYF. CDR3 DNA sequence: TGTGCCAGCAGCTGGGGGAGCGGGAGAGGCGAGCAGTACTTC. The chain is built from TRBV6-6 and TRBJ2-7; TRBD2 agrees at 8 bases. Germline loops: CDR1 MNHNY, CDR2 SVGAGI (reference sequence). The CDR3 is made up of 14 amino acids. After removal of 6 bases from V and 6 bases from J, the junction contained 10 bases not matched to a gene.

V usage is TRBV29-1 and J usage is TRBJ1-3; D possibly corresponds to TRBD1 (6 bases). Trimming took off 4 bases at V and 1 base at J, with 11 bases between the two ends. Germline loops: CDR1 SQVTM, CDR2 ANQGSEA. There are 14 residues in the CDR3. The CDR3 DNA is TGCAGCGTTGTACTCAGGGGATCTGGAAACACCATATATTTT. It specifies CSVVLRGSGNTIYF.

The chain combines TRBV28 with TRBJ2-3, with D perhaps TRBD2 (5 bases). The CDR3 is 18 residues long. Trimming pared 2 bases from V and 4 bases from J, leaving 22 bases between. Per the germline V gene, CDR1 is MDHEN and CDR2 is SYDVKM. CDR3 residues: CASSLGLGRAGVADTQYF. Here the CDR3 DNA reads TGTGCCAGCAGTTTAGGGCTTGGAAGGGCGGGCGTAGCAGATACGCAGTATTTT.

This clone has a handful of counts. V usage is TRBV4-2 and J usage is TRBJ2-7, with 7 bases fitting TRBD2. This CDR3 comprises 19 residues. V lost 0 bases to trimming and J lost 4 bases; unmatched junction nucleotides: 18. CDR1 and CDR2 from the germline V gene are LGHNA and YNFKEQ. This chain's CDR3 is CASSQETARTRPALYEQYF. CDR3 sequence (DNA): TGTGCCAGCAGCCAAGAAACCGCACGGACTAGGCCCGCCCTATACGAGCAGTACTTC.

The chain links TRBV19 to TRBJ1-2; D unclear. Trimming removed 2 bases from V and 0 bases from J, with 16 bases in between. The CDR3 spans 17 residues. Germline loops: CDR1 LNHDA, CDR2 SQIVND (reference sequence). CDR3 protein: CASSIIPAGIANYGYTF. CDR3 DNA: TGTGCCAGTAGTATAATCCCGGCGGGGATTGCTAACTATGGCTACACCTTC.

This clone was picked up a small number of times. The CDR3, as DNA: TGTGCCAGCAGCCAAGAAAGGGCGGGGGGCCAAGAGACCCAGTACTTC. It encodes CASSQERAGGQETQYF. V gene TRBV4-2 combines with J gene TRBJ2-5, with 8 bases fitting TRBD2. J was trimmed by 1 base and V by 0 bases; bases with no gene match: 4. CDR1 and CDR2 from the germline V gene are LGHNA and YNFKEQ. The CDR3 has 16 residues.

This chain connects TRBV7-9 to TRBJ1-2; TRBD1 is a possible D gene (6 bases). In germline, CDR1 is SEHNR, CDR2 FQNEAQ (reference sequence). V lost 11 bases, J lost 0 bases, and 10 bases lay in between. The CDR3 totals 12 residues. The CDR3, as DNA: TGTGCCGCGGACAGTCCTAACTATGGCTACACCTTC. Protein sequence: CAADSPNYGYTF. Complete variable domain (other parts from reference TRBV7-9 and TRBJ1-2): DTGVSQNPRHKITKRGQNVTFRCDPISEHNRLYWYRQTLGQGPEFLTYFQNEAQLEKSRLLSDRFSAERPKGSFSTLEIQRTEQGDSAMYLCAADSPNYGYTFGSGTRLTVV.

The J gene is TRBJ2-1, the V gene TRBV5-1; weak D call: TRBD2 (6 bases). The germline V gene encodes CDR1 SGHRS and CDR2 YFSETQ. Trimming shortened V by 6 bases and J by 2 bases, and 9 bases separated the two germline ends. The CDR3 spans 13 residues. The CDR3 reads CASNGGTYNEQFF. The CDR3 DNA sequence: TGCGCCAGCAATGGGGGGACCTACAATGAGCAGTTCTTC.

V gene TRBV6-6 combines with J gene TRBJ1-6; 8 bases are a match to TRBD1. Germline V gene data show CDR1 as MNHNY and CDR2 as SVGAGI (reference sequence). V trimming: 7 bases; J trimming: 9 bases; junction bases outside the gene matches: 8. This CDR3 is 14 amino acids long. CDR3 DNA sequence: TGTGCCAGCAAAAATACAGGGGGGGGTTCACCCCTCCACTTT. Translated: CASKNTGGGSPLHF.

The chain is built from TRBV18 and TRBJ2-7; D may be TRBD2 (6 bases). V gave up 6 bases and J gave up 1 base, with 16 bases separating them. The CDR3 sequence is 15 residues long. Germline V lookup: CDR1 KGHSH, CDR2 LQKENI. Written as DNA, the CDR3 is TGTGCCAGCTCCCCCCAGCGGGCGGGGTCCTACGAGCAGTACTTC. Translating gives CASSPQRAGSYEQYF.

The V gene is TRBV5-6, the J gene TRBJ2-5, with TRBD1 matching over 9 bases. Germline assignment: CDR1 SGHDT and CDR2 YYEEEE. There are 16 residues in the CDR3. V shed 4 bases, J shed 2 bases, and the junction held 9 bases outside the gene matches. The CDR3 nucleotides are TGTGCCAGCAGCCCCCGGGACAGGGCCAAGCAAGAGACCCAGTACTTC. Protein: CASSPRDRAKQETQYF.

The genes are TRBV5-1 and TRBJ2-5; tentatively, D is TRBD1 (5 bases). Between the trimmed V and J ends, which lost 2 bases and 0 bases, there was a span of 11 bases. The CDR3 consists of 15 residues. The germline gives CDR1 SGHRS, CDR2 YFSETQ. The CDR3 loop is CASSFEQGNQETQYF. CDR3 DNA: TGCGCCAGCAGCTTCGAGCAGGGTAACCAAGAGACCCAGTACTTC.

The chain links TRBV6-5 to TRBJ2-7; D not certain. This CDR3 has 16 residues. Trimming shortened V by 2 bases and J by 3 bases, and 17 bases separated the two germline ends. In germline, CDR1 is MNHEY, CDR2 SVGAGI. The CDR3, as DNA: TGTGCCAGCAGTTACATCTCCAGGCCCCCGCTCTACGAGCAGTACTTC. This translates into CASSYISRPPLYEQYF.

This clone was counted a few times. The chain links TRBV5-4 to TRBJ1-2; D call uncertain. Germline V gene data show CDR1 as SGHNT and CDR2 as YYREEE (reference sequence). V dropped 0 bases and J dropped 3 bases, with 6 bases sitting between them. The CDR3 has 13 residues. For the CDR3, the DNA is TGTGCCAGCAGCTTGGAGGGAGACTATGGCTACACCTTC. This sequence encodes CASSLEGDYGYTF.

The CDR3 loop is CASSTSNRAGAFF. The CDR3 nucleotides are TGTGCCAGCAGCACTTCAAACAGGGCTGGAGCTTTCTTT. V is TRBV7-9 and J is TRBJ1-1, with D possibly matching TRBD1 (6 bases). CDR3 size: 13 residues. V was trimmed by 5 bases and J by 10 bases, leaving 17 bases between them. Germline V gene data show CDR1 as SEHNR and CDR2 as FQNEAQ (reference sequence).

The J gene is TRBJ2-1, the V gene TRBV2; 15 positions match TRBD2. V lost 6 bases to trimming and J lost 3 bases; unmatched junction nucleotides: 6. The CDR3 runs 17 residues. Germline V gives CDR1 SNHLY, CDR2 FYNNEI. The CDR3 reads CASRGTSGGWDYNEQFF. The CDR3 bases are TGTGCCAGCAGGGGGACTAGCGGGGGGTGGGACTACAATGAGCAGTTCTTC.

The chain joins TRBV6-1 to TRBJ1-2, with D possibly being TRBD1 (5 bases). CDR1 is MNHNS, CDR2 SASEGT, per germline. The CDR3 loop spans 12 amino acids. V was shortened by 11 bases and J by 4 bases, with 14 bases between the two germline ends. Written as DNA, the CDR3 is TGTGCCGATTGGGGGGGAGGCTATGGCTACACCTTC. It is translated as CADWGGGYGYTF.

This clone was found a few times. This chain links TRBV6-5 with TRBJ2-2; the D gene is possibly TRBD2 (5 bases). Between the trimmed V and J ends, which lost 6 bases and 3 bases, there was a span of 5 bases. The CDR3 has 12 amino acids. Germline-derived CDR1 and CDR2 are MNHEY and SVGAGI. The CDR3 DNA reads as TGTGCCAGCAGGGGAGACACCGGGGAGCTGTTTTTT. Translating it yields CASRGDTGELFF.

This chain connects TRBV5-4 to TRBJ1-3, with D hard to call. Germline CDR1 reads SGHNT; CDR2 reads YYREEE (reference sequence). Trimming cost V 6 bases and J 2 bases, with 12 bases left between them. The CDR3 runs to 14 residues. The CDR3 loop is CASTTEAAGNTIYF. The CDR3 DNA reads as TGTGCCAGCACCACGGAGGCAGCTGGAAACACCATATATTTT.

The rearrangement joins TRBV6-6 to TRBJ1-4, with D uncertain. From germline, CDR1 is MNHNY and CDR2 SVGAGI (reference sequence). There are 14 residues in the CDR3. Between the trimmed V and J ends, which lost 2 bases and 7 bases, there was a span of 11 bases. The CDR3 DNA reads as TGTGCCAGCAGTTACGGGCAGGCCCCTGAAAAACTGTTTTTT. It encodes CASSYGQAPEKLFF.

This chain uses TRBV7-9 with TRBJ1-2; no clear D. Per the germline V gene, CDR1 is SEHNR and CDR2 is FQNEAQ (reference sequence). CDR3 length: 13 amino acids. V was clipped by 6 bases and J by 0 bases, with 8 bases between them. The CDR3 region has the DNA TGTGCCAGCAGTTACAATTCTAACTATGGCTACACCTTC. Encoded protein: CASSYNSNYGYTF.